The clone carrying this T cell receptor (beta chain) has at least ten counts. Its antigen is still unknown. As it was prepared, the TCRbeta library received unique molecular identifiers. One entry per CDR3 protein, called by TCRdb with MiXCR from the PCR reads. The sample includes around 72,000 distinct CDR3 sequences, over 4.5% of them seen just once. The sample is drawn from a study of T-cell reconstitution after alpha-beta-depleted transplantation in children. Study outcomes and limitations: It was surviving recipient T cells and thymic progenitors that gave some patients high TCRbeta diversity at day 60.

V lost 5 bases to trimming and J lost 15 bases; unmatched junction nucleotides: 11. The CDR3 runs to 14 residues. Germline V gene sequence: CDR1 SGHTA, CDR2 FQGNSA. The TCR originated in a boy under three years old who had a stem cell transplant for acute myeloid leukemia, so the T cells may come from the graft donor. The sample in question was PBMCs, mostly from graft donor cells, obtained 180 days after TCRalphabeta/CD19-depleted stem cell transplant. The chain has TRBV7-2 and TRBJ2-1; 12 bases line up with TRBD2. CDR3 DNA: TGTGCCAGCAGCCCACTGACTAGCGGGGGAGGGGGGTTCTTC. As protein: CASSPLTSGGGGFF.